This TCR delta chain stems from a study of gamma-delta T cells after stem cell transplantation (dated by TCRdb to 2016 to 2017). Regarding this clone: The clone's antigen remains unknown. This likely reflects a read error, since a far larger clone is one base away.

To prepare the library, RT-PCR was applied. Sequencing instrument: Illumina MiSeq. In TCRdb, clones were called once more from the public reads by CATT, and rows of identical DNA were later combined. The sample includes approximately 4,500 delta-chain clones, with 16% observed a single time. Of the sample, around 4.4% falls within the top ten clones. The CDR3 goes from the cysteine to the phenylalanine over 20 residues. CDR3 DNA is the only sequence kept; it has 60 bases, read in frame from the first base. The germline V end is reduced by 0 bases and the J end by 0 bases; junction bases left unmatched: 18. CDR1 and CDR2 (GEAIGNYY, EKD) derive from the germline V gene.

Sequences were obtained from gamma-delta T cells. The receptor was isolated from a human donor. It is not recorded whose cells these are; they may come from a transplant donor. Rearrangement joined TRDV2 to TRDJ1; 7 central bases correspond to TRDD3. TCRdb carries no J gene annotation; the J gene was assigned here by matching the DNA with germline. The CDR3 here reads CACDTGGSRRYWGHTDKLIF. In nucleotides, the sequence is TGTGCCTGTGACACCGGAGGTTCCAGGAGGTACTGGGGCCACACCGATAAACTCATCTTT.